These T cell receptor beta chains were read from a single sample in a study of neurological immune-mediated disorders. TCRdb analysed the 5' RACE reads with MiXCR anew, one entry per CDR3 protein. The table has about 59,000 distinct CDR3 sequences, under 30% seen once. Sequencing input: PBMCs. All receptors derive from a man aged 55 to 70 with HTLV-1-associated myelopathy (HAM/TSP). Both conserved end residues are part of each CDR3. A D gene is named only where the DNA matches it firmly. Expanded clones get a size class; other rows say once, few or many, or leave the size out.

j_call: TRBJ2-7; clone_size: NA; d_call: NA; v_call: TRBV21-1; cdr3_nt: TGTGCCAGCAGCAATTATGGACCTAATCTGTTCGAGCAGTACTTC; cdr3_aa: CASSNYGPNLFEQYF
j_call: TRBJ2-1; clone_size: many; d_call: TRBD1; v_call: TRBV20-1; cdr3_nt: TGCAGTGCTAGCAGGGGGAGTGGACCCTACAATGAGCAGTTCTTC; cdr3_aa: CSASRGSGPYNEQFF
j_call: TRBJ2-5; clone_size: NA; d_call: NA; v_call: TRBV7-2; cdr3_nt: TGTGCCAGCTTGGTTTGGCAAGAGACCCAGTACTTC; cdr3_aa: CASLVWQETQYF
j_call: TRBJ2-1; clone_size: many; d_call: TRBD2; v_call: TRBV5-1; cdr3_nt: TGCGCCAGCAGCTTGGCTGGGACTAGGGGTCTGGGGGAGCAGTTCTTC; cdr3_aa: CASSLAGTRGLGEQFF
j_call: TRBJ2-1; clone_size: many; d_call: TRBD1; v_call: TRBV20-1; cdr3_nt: TGCAGTGCCTTTGACAGGGGTCGAAACAATGAGCAGTTCTTC; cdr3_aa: CSAFDRGRNNEQFF
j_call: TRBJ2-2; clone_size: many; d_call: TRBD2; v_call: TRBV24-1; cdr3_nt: TGTGCCACCGCAGCGGGAGGGCCGTCAACCGGGGAGCTGTTTTTT; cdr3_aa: CATAAGGPSTGELFF
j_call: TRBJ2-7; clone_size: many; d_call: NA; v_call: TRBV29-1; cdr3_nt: TGCAGCGTTCTGGCCTCCTACGAGCAGTACTTC; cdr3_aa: CSVLASYEQYF
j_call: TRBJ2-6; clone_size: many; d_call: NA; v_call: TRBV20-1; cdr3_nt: TGCAGTGCTTTCGACAGCTCTGGGGCCAACGTCCTGACTTTC; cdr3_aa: CSAFDSSGANVLTF
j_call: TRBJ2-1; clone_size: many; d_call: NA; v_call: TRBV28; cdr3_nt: TGTGCCAGCAGTTTAACCGGGTCCAATGAGCAGTTCTTC; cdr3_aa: CASSLTGSNEQFF
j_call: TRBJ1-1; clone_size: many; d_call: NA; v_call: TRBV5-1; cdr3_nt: TGCGCCAGCAGCCCCGAATCCCTTGCAGGAGCTTTCTTT; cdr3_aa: CASSPESLAGAFF
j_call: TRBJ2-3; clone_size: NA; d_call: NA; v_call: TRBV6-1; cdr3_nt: TGTGCCAGCAGTGAAGCGGGGGCAGGGCCCCTTCGCACAGATACGCAGTATTTT; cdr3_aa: CASSEAGAGPLRTDTQYF